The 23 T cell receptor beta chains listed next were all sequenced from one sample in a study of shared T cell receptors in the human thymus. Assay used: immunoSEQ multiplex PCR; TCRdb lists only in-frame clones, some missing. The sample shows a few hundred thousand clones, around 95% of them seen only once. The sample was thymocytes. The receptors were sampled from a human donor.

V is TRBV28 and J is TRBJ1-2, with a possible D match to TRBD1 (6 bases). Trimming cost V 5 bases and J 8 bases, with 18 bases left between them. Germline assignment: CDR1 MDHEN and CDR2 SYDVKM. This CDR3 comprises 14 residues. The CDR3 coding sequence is TGTGCCAGCAGTCCTGGTGACCCAGGGGTCGGCTACACCTTC. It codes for CASSPGDPGVGYTF.

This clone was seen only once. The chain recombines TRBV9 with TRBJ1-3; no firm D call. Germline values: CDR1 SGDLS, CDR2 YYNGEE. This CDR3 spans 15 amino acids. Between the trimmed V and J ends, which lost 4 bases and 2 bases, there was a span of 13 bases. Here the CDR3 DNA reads TGTGCCAGCAGCACACTACCACTGACTGGAAACACCATATATTTT. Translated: CASSTLPLTGNTIYF.

The chain's CDR3 is CASNEPRDRTLYEQYF. The CDR3 bases are TGCGCCAGCAATGAACCGCGGGACAGGACTCTCTACGAGCAGTACTTC. V is TRBV23-1 and J is TRBJ2-7; TRBD1 matches at 8 bases. TRBV23-1 is noted as an ORF with a role that remains uncertain. The CDR3 spans 16 residues. The V segment lost 7 bases and the J segment 3 bases; nucleotides outside the gene matches: 14.

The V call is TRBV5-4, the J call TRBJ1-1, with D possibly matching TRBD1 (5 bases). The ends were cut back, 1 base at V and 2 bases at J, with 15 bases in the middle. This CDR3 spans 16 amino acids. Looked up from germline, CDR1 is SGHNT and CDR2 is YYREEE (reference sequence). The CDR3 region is CASSLFGGSPNTEAFF. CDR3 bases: TGTGCCAGCAGCTTGTTCGGGGGTTCCCCTAACACTGAAGCTTTCTTT.

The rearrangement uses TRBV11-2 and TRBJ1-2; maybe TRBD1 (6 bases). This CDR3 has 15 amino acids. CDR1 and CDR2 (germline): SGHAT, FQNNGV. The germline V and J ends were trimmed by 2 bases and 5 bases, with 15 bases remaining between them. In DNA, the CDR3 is TGTGCCAGCAGCTTAAAACAGGGAAAGGGGTATGGCTACACCTTC. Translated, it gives CASSLKQGKGYGYTF.

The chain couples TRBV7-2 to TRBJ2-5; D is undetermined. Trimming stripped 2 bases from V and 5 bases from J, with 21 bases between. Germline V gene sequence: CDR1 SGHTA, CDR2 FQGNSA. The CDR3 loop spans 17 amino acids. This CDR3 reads CASSLYPTPHPRETQYF. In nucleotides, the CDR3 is TGTGCCAGCAGCTTATACCCCACCCCCCACCCTCGGGAGACCCAGTACTTC. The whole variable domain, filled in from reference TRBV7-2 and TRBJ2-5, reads GAGVSQSPSNKVTEKGKDVELRCDPISGHTALYWYRQSLGQGLEFLIYFQGNSAPDKSGLPSDRFSAERTGGSVSTLTIQRTQQEDSAVYLCASSLYPTPHPRETQYFGPGTRLLVL.

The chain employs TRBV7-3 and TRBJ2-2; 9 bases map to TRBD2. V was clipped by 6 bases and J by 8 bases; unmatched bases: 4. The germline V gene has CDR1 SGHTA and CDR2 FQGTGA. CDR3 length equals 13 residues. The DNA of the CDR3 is TGTGCCAGCAGTCGTAGCGGGAGAGGGGAGCTGTTTTTT. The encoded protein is CASSRSGRGELFF.

CDR3 residues: CASSHHYSGRHTDTQYF. CDR3 DNA sequence: TGTGCCAGCAGCCACCATTATAGCGGGAGGCACACAGATACGCAGTATTTT. The V and J genes are TRBV7-9 and TRBJ2-3; 10 bases fit TRBD2. Germline V gene data show CDR1 as SEHNR and CDR2 as FQNEAQ (reference sequence). The CDR3 runs 17 residues. V lost 5 bases and J lost 2; bases outside the gene matches: 10.

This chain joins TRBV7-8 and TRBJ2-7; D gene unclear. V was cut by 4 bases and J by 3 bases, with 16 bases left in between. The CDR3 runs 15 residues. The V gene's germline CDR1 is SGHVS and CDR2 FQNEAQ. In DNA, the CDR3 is TGTGCCAGCAGCTCCTGGACGACGAGAGTCTACGAGCAGTACTTC. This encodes CASSSWTTRVYEQYF.

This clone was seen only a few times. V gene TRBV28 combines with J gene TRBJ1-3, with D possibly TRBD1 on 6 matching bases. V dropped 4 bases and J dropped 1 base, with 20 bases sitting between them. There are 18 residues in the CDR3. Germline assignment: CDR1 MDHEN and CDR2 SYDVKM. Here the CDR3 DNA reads TGTGCCAGCAGTTCAAACCTCCCCGGGGGCACATCTGGAAACACCATATATTTT. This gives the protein CASSSNLPGGTSGNTIYF.

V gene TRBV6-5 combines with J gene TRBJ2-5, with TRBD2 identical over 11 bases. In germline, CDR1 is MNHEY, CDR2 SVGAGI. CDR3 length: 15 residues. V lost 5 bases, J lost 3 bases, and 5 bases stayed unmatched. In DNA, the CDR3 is TGTGCCAGCAGTGCCGGGACTAGCGGCAAAGAGACCCAGTACTTC. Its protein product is CASSAGTSGKETQYF.

The CDR3 DNA follows: TGTGCCAGCAGTTTATTGGGACTAGCGGGAGGTGGGGATTTTTACGAGCAGTACTTC. This encodes CASSLLGLAGGGDFYEQYF. The chain uses TRBV28 and TRBJ2-7; TRBD2 matches 15 bases. V shed 1 base and J 4 bases; nucleotides not matched to a gene: 11. Germline V gene sequence: CDR1 MDHEN, CDR2 SYDVKM. The CDR3 runs to 19 residues.

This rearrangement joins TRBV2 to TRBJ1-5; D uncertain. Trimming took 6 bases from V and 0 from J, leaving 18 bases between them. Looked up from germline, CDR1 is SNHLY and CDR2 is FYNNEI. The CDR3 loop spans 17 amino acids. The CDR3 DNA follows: TGTGCCAGCAGCGGGTCTTCCCGGATTCTTAGCAATCAGCCCCAGCATTTT. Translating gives CASSGSSRILSNQPQHF.

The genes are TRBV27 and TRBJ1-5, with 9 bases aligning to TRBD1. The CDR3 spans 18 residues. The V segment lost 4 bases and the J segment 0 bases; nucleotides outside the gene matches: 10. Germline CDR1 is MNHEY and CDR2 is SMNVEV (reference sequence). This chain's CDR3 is CASSSGQGQGDSNQPQHF. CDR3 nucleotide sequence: TGTGCCAGCAGTTCCGGACAGGGGCAAGGAGATAGCAATCAGCCCCAGCATTTT.

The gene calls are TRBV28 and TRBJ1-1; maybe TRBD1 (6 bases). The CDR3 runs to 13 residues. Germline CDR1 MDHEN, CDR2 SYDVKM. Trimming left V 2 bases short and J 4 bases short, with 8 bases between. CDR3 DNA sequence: TGTGCCAGCAGTTTAGGGGGGCGCACTGAAGCTTTCTTT. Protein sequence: CASSLGGRTEAFF. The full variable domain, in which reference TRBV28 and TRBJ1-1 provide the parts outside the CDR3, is DVKVTQSSRYLVKRTGEKVFLECVQDMDHENMFWYRQDPGLGLRLIYFSYDVKMKEKGDIPEGYSVSREKKERFSLILESASTNQTSMYLCASSLGGRTEAFFGQGTRLTVV.

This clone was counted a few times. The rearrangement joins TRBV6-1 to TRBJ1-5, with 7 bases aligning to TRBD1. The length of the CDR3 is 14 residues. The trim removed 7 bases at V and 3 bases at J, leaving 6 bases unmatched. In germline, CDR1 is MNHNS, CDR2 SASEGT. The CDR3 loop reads CASIGQVANQPQHF. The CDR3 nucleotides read TGTGCCAGCATAGGACAGGTCGCCAATCAGCCCCAGCATTTT.

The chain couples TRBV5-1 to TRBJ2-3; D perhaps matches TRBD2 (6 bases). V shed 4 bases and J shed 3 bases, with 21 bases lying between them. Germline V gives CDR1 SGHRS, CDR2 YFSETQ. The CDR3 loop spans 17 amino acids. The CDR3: CASSIAMGRGRTDTQYF. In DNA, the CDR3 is TGCGCCAGCAGCATCGCAATGGGGCGGGGTAGGACAGATACGCAGTATTTT.

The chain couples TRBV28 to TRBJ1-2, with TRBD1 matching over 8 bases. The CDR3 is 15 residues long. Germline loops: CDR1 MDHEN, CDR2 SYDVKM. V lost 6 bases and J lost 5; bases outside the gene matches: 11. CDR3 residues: CASSPGQGEPYGYTF. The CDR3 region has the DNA TGTGCCAGCAGCCCCGGACAGGGAGAACCGTATGGCTACACCTTC.

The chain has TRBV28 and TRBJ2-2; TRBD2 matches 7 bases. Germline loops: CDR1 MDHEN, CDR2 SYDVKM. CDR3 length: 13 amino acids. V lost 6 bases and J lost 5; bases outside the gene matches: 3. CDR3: CASRPSGTGELFF. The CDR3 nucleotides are TGTGCCAGCAGGCCTAGCGGTACCGGGGAGCTGTTTTTT.

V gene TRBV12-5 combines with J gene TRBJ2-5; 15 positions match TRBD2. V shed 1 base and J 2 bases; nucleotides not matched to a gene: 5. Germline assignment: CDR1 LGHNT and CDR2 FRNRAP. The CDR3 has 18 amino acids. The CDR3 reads CASGLGPGLAGGQETQYF. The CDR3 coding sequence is TGTGCTAGTGGTTTGGGCCCGGGACTAGCGGGAGGACAAGAGACCCAGTACTTC.

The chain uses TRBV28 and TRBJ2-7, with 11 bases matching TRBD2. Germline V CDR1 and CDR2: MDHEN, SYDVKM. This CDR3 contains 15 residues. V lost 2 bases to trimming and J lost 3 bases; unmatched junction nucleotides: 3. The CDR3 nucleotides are TGTGCCAGCAGTTTAATGGGACTAGCGGTCTACGAGCAGTACTTC. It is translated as CASSLMGLAVYEQYF.

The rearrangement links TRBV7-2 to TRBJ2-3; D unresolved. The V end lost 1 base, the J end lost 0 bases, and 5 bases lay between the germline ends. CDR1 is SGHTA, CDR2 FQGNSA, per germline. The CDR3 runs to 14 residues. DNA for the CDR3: TGTGCCAGCAGCTTAGAAGGGAGCACAGATACGCAGTATTTT. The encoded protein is CASSLEGSTDTQYF.

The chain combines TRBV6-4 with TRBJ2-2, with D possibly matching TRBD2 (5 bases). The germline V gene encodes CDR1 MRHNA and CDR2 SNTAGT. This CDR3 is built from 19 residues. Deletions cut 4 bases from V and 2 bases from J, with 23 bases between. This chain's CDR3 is CASSAGFAGVRGNTGELFF. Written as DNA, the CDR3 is TGTGCCAGCAGTGCTGGGTTCGCCGGGGTCCGTGGCAACACCGGGGAGCTGTTTTTT.